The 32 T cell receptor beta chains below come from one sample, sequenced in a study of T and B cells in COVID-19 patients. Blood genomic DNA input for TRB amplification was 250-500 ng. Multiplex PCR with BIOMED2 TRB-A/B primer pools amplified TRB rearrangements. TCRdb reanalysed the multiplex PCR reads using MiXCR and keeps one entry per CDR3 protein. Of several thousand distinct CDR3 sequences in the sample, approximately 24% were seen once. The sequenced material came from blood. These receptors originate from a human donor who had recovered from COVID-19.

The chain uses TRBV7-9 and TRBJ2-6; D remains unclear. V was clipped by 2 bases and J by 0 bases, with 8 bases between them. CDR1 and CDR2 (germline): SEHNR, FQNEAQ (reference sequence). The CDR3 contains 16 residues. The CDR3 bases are TGTGCCAGCAGCTTACATGCAAGCTCTGGGGCCAACGTCCTGACTTTC. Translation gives CASSLHASSGANVLTF.

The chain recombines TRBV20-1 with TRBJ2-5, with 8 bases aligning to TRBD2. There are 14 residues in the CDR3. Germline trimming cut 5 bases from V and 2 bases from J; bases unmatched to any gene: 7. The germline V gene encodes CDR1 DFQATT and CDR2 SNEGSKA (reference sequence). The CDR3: CSAHFGRGQETQYF. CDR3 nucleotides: TGCAGTGCTCACTTCGGGAGGGGGCAAGAGACCCAGTACTTC.

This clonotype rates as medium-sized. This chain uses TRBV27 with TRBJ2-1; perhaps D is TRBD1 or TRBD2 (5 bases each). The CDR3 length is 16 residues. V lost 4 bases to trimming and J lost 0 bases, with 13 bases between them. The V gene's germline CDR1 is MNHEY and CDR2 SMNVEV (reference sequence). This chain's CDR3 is CASSSLLGDSYNEQFF. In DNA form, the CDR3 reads TGTGCCAGCAGTTCCCTTCTGGGGGACTCCTACAATGAGCAGTTCTTC.

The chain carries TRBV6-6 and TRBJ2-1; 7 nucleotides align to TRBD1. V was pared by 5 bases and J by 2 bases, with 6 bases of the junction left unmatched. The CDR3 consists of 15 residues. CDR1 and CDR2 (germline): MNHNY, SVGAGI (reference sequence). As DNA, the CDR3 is TGTGCCAGCAGTCCTCCGGGACAGCCCTACAATGAGCAGTTCTTC. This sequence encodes CASSPPGQPYNEQFF.

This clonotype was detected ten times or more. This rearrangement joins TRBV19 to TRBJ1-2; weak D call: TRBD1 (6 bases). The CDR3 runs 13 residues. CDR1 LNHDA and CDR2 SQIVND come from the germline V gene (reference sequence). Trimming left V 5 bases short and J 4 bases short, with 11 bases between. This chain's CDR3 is CASSLDSLYGYTF. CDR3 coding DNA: TGTGCCAGTAGTCTGGACAGTCTCTATGGCTACACCTTC.

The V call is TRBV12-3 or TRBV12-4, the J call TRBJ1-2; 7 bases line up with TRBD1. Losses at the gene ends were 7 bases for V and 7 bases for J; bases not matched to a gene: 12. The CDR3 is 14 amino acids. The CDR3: CASTPQGELSGYTF. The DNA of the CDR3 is TGTGCCAGCACCCCTCAGGGGGAGCTATCTGGCTACACCTTC.

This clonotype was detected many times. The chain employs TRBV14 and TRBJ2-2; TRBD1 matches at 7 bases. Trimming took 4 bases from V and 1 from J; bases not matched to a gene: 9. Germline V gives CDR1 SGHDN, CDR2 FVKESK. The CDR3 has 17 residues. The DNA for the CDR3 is TGTGCCAGCAGCCGGTTACGTACAGGGGTGAACACCGGGGAGCTGTTTTTT. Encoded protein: CASSRLRTGVNTGELFF.

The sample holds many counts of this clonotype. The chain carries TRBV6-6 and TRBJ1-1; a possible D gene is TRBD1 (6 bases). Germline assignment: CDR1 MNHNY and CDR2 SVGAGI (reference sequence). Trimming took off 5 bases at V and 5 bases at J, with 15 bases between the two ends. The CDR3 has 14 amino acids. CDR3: CASSDPRGGTEAFF. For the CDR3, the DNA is TGTGCCAGCAGTGACCCCAGGGGAGGGACTGAAGCTTTCTTT.

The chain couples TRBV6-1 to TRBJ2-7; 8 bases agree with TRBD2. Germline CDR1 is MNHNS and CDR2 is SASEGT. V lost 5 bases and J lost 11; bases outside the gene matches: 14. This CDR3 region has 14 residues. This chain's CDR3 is CASSYPGGSRMEYF. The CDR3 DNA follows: TGTGCCAGCAGTTATCCGGGGGGGTCCAGAATGGAGTACTTC.

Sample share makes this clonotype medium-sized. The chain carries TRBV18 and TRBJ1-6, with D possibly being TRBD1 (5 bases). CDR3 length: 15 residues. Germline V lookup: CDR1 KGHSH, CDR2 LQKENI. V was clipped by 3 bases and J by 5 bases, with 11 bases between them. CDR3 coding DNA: TGTGCCAGCTCACCCGACGGGGCCAATAATTCACCCCTCCACTTT. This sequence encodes CASSPDGANNSPLHF.

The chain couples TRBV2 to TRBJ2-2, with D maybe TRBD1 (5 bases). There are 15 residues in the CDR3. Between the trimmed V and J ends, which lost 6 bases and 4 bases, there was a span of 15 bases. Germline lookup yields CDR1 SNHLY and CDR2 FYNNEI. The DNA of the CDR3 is TGTGCCAGCAGGTCTGGGGCAGGTGCCACCGGGGAGCTGTTTTTT. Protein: CASRSGAGATGELFF.

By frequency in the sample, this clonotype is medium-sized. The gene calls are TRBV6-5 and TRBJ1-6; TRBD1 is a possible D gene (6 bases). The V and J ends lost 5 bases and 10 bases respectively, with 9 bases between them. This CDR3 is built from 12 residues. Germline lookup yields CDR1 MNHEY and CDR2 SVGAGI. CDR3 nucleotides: TGTGCCAGCAGTAAAACAGGGTCACCCCTCCACTTT. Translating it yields CASSKTGSPLHF.

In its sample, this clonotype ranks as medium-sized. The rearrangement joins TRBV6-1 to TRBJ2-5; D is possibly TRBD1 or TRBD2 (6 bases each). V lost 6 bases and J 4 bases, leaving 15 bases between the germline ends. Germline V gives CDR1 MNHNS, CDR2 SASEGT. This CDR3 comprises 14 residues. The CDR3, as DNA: TGTGCCAGCAGCAGTCTGGGGGGCCGAGAGACCCAGTACTTC. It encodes CASSSLGGRETQYF.

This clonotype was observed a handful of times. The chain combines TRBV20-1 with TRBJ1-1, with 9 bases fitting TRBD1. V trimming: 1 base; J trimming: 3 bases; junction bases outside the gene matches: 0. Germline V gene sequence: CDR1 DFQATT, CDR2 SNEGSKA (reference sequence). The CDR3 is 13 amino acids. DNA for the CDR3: TGCAGTGCTAGAGGGACAGGGGACACTGAAGCTTTCTTT. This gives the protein CSARGTGDTEAFF.

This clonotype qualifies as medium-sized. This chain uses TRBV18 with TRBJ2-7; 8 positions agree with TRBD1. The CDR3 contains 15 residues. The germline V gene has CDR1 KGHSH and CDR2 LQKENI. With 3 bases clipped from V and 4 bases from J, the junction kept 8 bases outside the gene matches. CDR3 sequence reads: CASSPPGTGIYEQYF. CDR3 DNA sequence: TGTGCCAGCTCACCCCCCGGGACAGGAATATACGAGCAGTACTTC.

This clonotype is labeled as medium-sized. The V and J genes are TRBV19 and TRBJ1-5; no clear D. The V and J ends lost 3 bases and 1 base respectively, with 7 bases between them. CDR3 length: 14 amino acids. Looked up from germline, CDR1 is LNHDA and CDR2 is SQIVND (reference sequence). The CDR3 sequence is CASSMTGSNQPQHF. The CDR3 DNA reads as TGTGCCAGTAGTATGACGGGAAGCAATCAGCCCCAGCATTTT.

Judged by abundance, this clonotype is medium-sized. The CDR3 nucleotides are TGTGCCAGTAGTATAGTTTACAGGGGAGACGAGCAGTACTTC. The encoded protein is CASSIVYRGDEQYF. The rearrangement uses TRBV19 and TRBJ2-7; 7 bases map to TRBD1. Germline lookup yields CDR1 LNHDA and CDR2 SQIVND (reference sequence). The CDR3 sequence is 14 residues long. V lost 1 base, J lost 5 bases, and 5 bases stayed unmatched.

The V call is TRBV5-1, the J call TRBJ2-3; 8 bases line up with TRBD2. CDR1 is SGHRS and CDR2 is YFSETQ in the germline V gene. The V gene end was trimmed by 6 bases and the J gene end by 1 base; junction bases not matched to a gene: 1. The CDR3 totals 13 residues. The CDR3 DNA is TGCGCCAGCACCGGGGGGGGCACAGATACGCAGTATTTT. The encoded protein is CASTGGGTDTQYF.

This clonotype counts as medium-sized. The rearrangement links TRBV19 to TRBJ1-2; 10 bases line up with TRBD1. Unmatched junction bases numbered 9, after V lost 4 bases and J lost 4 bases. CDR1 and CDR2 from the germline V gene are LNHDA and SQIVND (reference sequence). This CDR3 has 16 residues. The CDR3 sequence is CASSTTRTGGGYGYTF. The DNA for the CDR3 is TGTGCCAGTAGTACTACCCGGACAGGGGGGGGCTATGGCTACACCTTC. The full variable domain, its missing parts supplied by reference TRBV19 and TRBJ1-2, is DGGITQSPKYLFRKEGQNVTLSCEQNLNHDAMYWYRQDPGQGLRLIYYSQIVNDFQKGDIAEGYSVSREKKESFPLTVTSAQKNPTAFYLCASSTTRTGGGYGYTFGSGTRLTVV.

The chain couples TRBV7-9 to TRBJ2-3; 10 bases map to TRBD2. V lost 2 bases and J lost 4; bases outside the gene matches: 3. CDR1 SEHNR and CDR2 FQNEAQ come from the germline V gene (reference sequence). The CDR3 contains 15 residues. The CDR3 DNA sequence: TGTGCCAGCAGCTTACAGCGGGGGGGCCCAGATACGCAGTATTTT. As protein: CASSLQRGGPDTQYF.

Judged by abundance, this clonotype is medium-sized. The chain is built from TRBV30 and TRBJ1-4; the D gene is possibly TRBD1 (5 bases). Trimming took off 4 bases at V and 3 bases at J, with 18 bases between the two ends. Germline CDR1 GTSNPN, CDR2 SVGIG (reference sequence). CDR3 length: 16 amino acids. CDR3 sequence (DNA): TGTGCCTGGAACCTTGTCCCAGGGCCCTCTAATGAAAAACTGTTTTTT. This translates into CAWNLVPGPSNEKLFF.

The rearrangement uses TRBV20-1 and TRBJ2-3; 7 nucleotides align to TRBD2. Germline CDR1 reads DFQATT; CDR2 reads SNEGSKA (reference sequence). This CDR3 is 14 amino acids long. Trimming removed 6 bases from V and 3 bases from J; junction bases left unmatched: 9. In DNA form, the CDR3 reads TGCAGTGCGGAGGGGTGGGGGGGGACAGATACGCAGTATTTT. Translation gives CSAEGWGGTDTQYF.

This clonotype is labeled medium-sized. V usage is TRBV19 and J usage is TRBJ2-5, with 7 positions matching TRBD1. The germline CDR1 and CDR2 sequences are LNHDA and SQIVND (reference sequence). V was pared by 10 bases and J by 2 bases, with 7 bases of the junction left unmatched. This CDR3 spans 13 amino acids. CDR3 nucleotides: TGTGCCACAAGAGGGACAGCACAAGAGACCCAGTACTTC. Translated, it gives CATRGTAQETQYF.

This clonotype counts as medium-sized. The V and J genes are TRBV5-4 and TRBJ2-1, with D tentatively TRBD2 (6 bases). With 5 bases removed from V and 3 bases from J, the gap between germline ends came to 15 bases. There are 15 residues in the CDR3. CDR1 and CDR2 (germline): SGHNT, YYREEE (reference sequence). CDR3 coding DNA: TGTGCCAGCAGGGGCGGGCGGGACGGCTACAATGAGCAGTTCTTC. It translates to CASRGGRDGYNEQFF.

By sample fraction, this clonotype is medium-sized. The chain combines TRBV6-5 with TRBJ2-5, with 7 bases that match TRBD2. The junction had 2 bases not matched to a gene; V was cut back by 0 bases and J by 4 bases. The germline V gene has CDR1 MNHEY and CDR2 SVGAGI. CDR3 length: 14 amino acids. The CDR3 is CASSYSGGRETQYF. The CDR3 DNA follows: TGTGCCAGCAGTTACTCGGGGGGGAGAGAGACCCAGTACTTC.

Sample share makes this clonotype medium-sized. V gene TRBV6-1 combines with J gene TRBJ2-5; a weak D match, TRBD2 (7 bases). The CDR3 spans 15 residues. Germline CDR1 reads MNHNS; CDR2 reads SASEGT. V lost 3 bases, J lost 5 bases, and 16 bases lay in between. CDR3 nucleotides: TGTGCCAGCAGTGAGGGGGGGGCTAGCCGGGAGACCCAGTACTTC. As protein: CASSEGGASRETQYF.

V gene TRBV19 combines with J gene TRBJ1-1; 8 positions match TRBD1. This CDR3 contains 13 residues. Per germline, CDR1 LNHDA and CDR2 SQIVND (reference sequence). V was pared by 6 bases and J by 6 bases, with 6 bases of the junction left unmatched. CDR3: CASSQDRVAEAFF. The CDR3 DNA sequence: TGTGCCAGTAGCCAGGACAGGGTAGCTGAAGCTTTCTTT.

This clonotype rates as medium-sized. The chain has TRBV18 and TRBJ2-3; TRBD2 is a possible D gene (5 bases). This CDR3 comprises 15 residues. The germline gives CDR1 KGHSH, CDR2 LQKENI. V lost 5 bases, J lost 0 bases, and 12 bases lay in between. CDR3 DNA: TGTGCCAGCTCATTTCCTCGGGGTAGCACAGATACGCAGTATTTT. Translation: CASSFPRGSTDTQYF.

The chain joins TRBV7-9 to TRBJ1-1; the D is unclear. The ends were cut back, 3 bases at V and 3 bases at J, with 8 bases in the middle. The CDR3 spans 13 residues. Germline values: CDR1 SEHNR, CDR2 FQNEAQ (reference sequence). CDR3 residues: CASSFGPYTEAFF. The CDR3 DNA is TGTGCCAGCAGCTTTGGTCCTTACACTGAAGCTTTCTTT.

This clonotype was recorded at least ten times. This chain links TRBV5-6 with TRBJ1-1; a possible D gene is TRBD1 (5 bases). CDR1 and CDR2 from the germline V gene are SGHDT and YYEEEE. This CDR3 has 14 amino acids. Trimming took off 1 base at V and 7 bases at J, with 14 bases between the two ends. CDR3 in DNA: TGTGCCAGCAGCTTGCCCGGGGGTAAGGGTGAAGCTTTCTTT. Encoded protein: CASSLPGGKGEAFF.

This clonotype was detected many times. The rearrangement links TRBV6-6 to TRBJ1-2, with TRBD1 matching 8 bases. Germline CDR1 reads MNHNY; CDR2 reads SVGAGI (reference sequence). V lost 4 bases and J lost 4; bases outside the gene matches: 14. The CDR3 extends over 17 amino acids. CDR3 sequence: CASSLPARDRSLYGYTF. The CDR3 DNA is TGTGCCAGCAGTTTACCTGCTCGGGACAGGTCCCTCTATGGCTACACCTTC.

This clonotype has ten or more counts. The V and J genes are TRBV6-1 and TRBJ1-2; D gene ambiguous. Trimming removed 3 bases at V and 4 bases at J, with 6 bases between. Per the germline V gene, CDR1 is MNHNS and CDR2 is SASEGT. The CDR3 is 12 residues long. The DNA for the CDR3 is TGTGCCAGCAGTGAGCCCGGCTATGGCTACACCTTC. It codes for CASSEPGYGYTF.